The source of this TCR beta chain is a study of T cells in Graves' hyperthyroidism and ophthalmopathy (dated by TCRdb to the late 2010s). For the wider study: Peripheral blood samples were taken at the time of initial diagnosis, prior to any treatment. The paper reports TCR Vbeta CDR3 sequencing of 135 peripheral blood samples: over 40 ophthalmopathy, under 80 hyperthyroidism and approximately 17 progressor patients. A discovery cohort of about 95 patients, approximately 44 with Graves' ophthalmopathy and 55 to 60 with stable Graves' hyperthyroidism, was used to find distinguishing TCR V-J signatures. In about six Graves' hyperthyroidism patients, the study also compared T-cell repertoires from thyroid tissue with T-cell repertoires from blood. The approximately 97 discovery patients were randomly divided into training and test sets at a 7:3 ratio. Prospective prediction of ophthalmopathy was tested in an independent validation cohort of 18 hyperthyroidism patients and some 17 patients who later progressed to ophthalmopathy. After blood sampling, hyperthyroidism patients were treated with methimazole at a starting dose of 30 mg daily, and ophthalmopathy patients were treated with high-dose intravenous methylprednisolone.

The TCR beta CDR3 regions were amplified from the RNA transcripts. A first-round RT-PCR of the TCR CDR3 used the HTBI primer set with the Qiagen OneStep RT-PCR kit. A second multiplex PCR round built the libraries, followed by size selection and purification. Libraries were sequenced paired-end with 100 bp reads on an Illumina HiSeq2000. Under the source paper's analysis protocol: SOAPnuke was used to process the raw data, with reads discarded if the reads contained adapters or uncalled bases, had a mean Phred below 15, or lacked an exact constant-primer or identifier match. COPE v1.2.5 was used to merge the high-quality paired reads, and each unique nucleotide sequence was defined as a clonotype. MiTCR v1.1 was used to align the clonotypes against IMGT TRBV, TRBD and TRBJ reference segments. Analysis was restricted to V-J combinations with a frequency above 0.0001, which covered over 98% of repertoires. The TCS score was defined as the ratio of F50 (clonal expansion) to E x V (chaos), calculated using BLOSUM62-based TCRdist between CDR3 peptides within each V-J. Welch's t-statistics and random forest reduced some 510 V-J features to 10 to 15, which were used in a naive Bayes classifier (R e1071). The raw public data were reprocessed by TCRdb itself: fastp quality trimming at Q25, MiXCR clonotype calling, in-frame beta chains only. Entries that share a CDR3 protein sequence are merged under the most common genes and DNA. The V and J calls and clone size come from TCRdb's table, not from the authors' own analysis. Counted in this sample were fewer than 700,000 distinct CDR3 sequences; roughly 17% of them appeared once. Jointly, the top ten make up approximately 18% of the sample.

This clonotype was recorded many times. This clone's antigen is unknown. No base qualities exist here, and no much larger clone lies one base off it. Ophthalmopathy patients had moderately to severely active disease, with a Clinical Activity Score of 3 or more, a NOSPECS grade of 4 or more, and a disease duration of less than 3 months. Patients with uncontrolled infections, other autoimmune diseases, pregnancy or lactation were excluded. Diagnoses were established on the basis of clinical symptoms, serum thyroxine and TRAb, thyroid ultrasound, and orbital computed tomography. PBMCs were isolated from about 10 ml of fresh peripheral blood by Ficoll-Paque density gradient centrifugation. Trizol reagent was used to extract total RNA, and RNA quality was then checked on an Agilent 2100 Bioanalyzer. Points the paper makes about the study in general: During validation, the model predicted progression to ophthalmopathy a median of around 7 months ahead of onset, with roughly 65% sensitivity and around 72% specificity. No statistical method was used to set the sample size in advance, and investigators knew the group allocation. In cross-validation, a model built on a 13 V-J signature told ophthalmopathy apart from stable hyperthyroidism with approximately 90% sensitivity and around 81% specificity, and in testing the same model reached 80%/75%. Most expanded thyroid clonotypes (frequency above 0.001) were also found in blood, which suggests that blood repertoires may mirror thyroid immune responses.

Inclusive of the bounding cysteine and phenylalanine, the CDR3 is 15 residues long. The DNA shown is the 45-base CDR3, in frame from base 1. CDR1 and CDR2 (SGHRS, YFSETQ) derive from the germline V gene. V and J are trimmed by 3 bases and 7 bases, and the gene matches miss 10 bases of the junction. The sequence is built from TRBV5-1 and TRBJ1-1, with TRBD1 identical over 9 junction bases. This clonotype was obtained from a woman between 18 and 30 years old with Graves' ophthalmopathy. Sequenced input: blood. The CDR3 is CASSSGGTGSNEAFF. The nucleotides read TGCGCCAGCAGCTCGGGGGGGACAGGGTCGAATGAAGCTTTCTTT.